This TCR beta chain was identified in a study of STAT3 mutations in large granular lymphocyte leukemia. Study-level results: In about 30% of the 18 patients, new TCR clonotypes emerged after therapy. In T-cell large granular lymphocyte leukemia, about half of patients showed multiple immunodominant subclonotypes.

The table lists this clone with a count of one. What it binds is unknown. Germline V gene data show CDR1 as SGHRS and CDR2 as YFSETQ. Germline trimming cut 5 bases from V and 6 bases from J; bases unmatched to any gene: 4. The CDR3 has 13 residues. TCRdb's table, derived via immunoSEQ multiplex PCR, lists solely in-frame clones and lacks some. This sample has under 25,000 clones, with roughly 90% found just once. This TCR derives from a man between 60 and 70 years old with T-cell large granular lymphocyte leukemia. Some clones in this sample may be carry-over from other donors' samples. The chain links TRBV5-1 to TRBJ1-2; 10 nucleotides line up with TRBD1. Sequenced material: peripheral blood mononuclear cells. Here the CDR3 reads CASRPGTGDGYTF. CDR3 nucleotide sequence: TGCGCCAGCAGACCAGGGACAGGGGATGGCTACACCTTC.